The next 29 T cell receptor beta chains were all read from a single sample in a study of T cell repertoires in cytomegalovirus infection. Using its own MiXCR run on the reads, TCRdb lists one record per CDR3 protein. Of approximately 700,000 distinct CDR3 sequences listed, 35% are singletons. The sample was PBMCs. These receptors all stem from a human donor in good health (CMV status not recorded). Some clones in this sample may be carry-over from other donors' samples.

V usage is TRBV14 and J usage is TRBJ2-1; D uncertain. V was clipped by 4 bases and J by 10 bases, with 17 bases between them. The CDR3 extends over 14 amino acids. Germline V gene sequence: CDR1 SGHDN, CDR2 FVKESK. The CDR3 loop is CASSPGSWSYEQFF. The CDR3 nucleotides are TGTGCCAGCAGCCCCGGTTCTTGGAGCTACGAGCAGTTCTTC.

This clonotype was seen more than once but under ten times. This sequence joins TRBV28 and TRBJ2-1; D unresolved. CDR1 is MDHEN, CDR2 SYDVKM, per germline. The V end lost 5 bases, the J end lost 2 bases, and 10 bases lay between the germline ends. The CDR3 length is 14 residues. The CDR3 DNA reads as TGTGCCAGCAGTCCCCTGGATGCCTACAATGAGCAGTTCTTC. Translated, it gives CASSPLDAYNEQFF.

CDR3 in amino acids: CSVAPETYEQYF. In DNA form, the CDR3 reads TGCAGCGTGGCTCCCGAAACCTACGAGCAGTACTTC. The chain links TRBV29-1 to TRBJ2-7; D unclear. The V and J ends lost 6 bases and 2 bases respectively, with 11 bases between them. The CDR3 has 12 amino acids. The V gene's germline CDR1 is SQVTM and CDR2 ANQGSEA.

The chain recombines TRBV20-1 with TRBJ1-1, with D hard to call. Germline V gene data show CDR1 as DFQATT and CDR2 as SNEGSKA (reference sequence). The CDR3 contains 14 residues. V lost 0 bases and J 5 bases, leaving 13 bases between the germline ends. The CDR3 here is CSARDRNRGTEAFF. The CDR3 coding sequence is TGCAGTGCTAGAGATCGGAACCGCGGGACTGAAGCTTTCTTT.

The sample holds many counts of this clonotype. In DNA, the CDR3 is TGTGCCAGCAGTTTAAAAACGCGGGCGGGAGATACGCAGTATTTT. It translates to CASSLKTRAGDTQYF. The J gene is TRBJ2-3, the V gene TRBV12-3 or TRBV12-4, with TRBD2 as a possible D gene (5 bases). V lost 2 bases to trimming and J lost 5 bases, with 14 bases between them. This CDR3 spans 15 amino acids.

The chain recombines TRBV7-9 with TRBJ2-1, with a weak D call TRBD2 (6 bases). V lost 6 bases and J lost 4, with 19 bases in between. Germline CDR1 is SEHNR and CDR2 is FQNEAQ (reference sequence). The CDR3 has 16 amino acids. CDR3 bases: TGTGCCAGCAGTTTCCACGGCGCGGGGATTTACAATGAGCAGTTCTTC. This encodes CASSFHGAGIYNEQFF.

This clonotype was counted only a few times. The rearrangement links TRBV11-3 to TRBJ2-3; D possibly corresponds to TRBD1 (6 bases). The V end lost 3 bases, the J end lost 5 bases, and 9 bases lay between the germline ends. CDR1 is SGHNT and CDR2 is YENEEA in the germline V gene. The CDR3 contains 13 residues. The CDR3 sequence: CASSFRRGDTQYF. DNA for the CDR3: TGTGCCAGCAGCTTTCGCAGGGGAGATACGCAGTATTTT.

Turning to this clonotype: This clone may be a read error of a much larger clone one base away. The chain has TRBV7-8 and TRBJ1-1; 8 bases are a match to TRBD1. The germline V gene has CDR1 SGHVS and CDR2 FQNEAQ. The CDR3 spans 18 residues. The DNA of the CDR3 is TGTGCCAGCAGCTTTAGGGACAGGCCTAGGTCTGCGAACGCTGAAGCTTTCTTT. This encodes CASSFRDRPRSANAEAFF.

The rearrangement links TRBV15 to TRBJ1-2; no clear D gene. V was trimmed by 0 bases and J by 1 base, leaving 6 bases between them. CDR3 length: 14 amino acids. Per germline, CDR1 LNHNV and CDR2 YYDKDF (reference sequence). CDR3 in DNA: TGTGCCACCAGCAGAGACAGGCTTAACTATGGCTACACCTTC. Residues: CATSRDRLNYGYTF. The full variable domain, with the rest looked up from reference TRBV15 and TRBJ1-2, is DAMVIQNPRYQVTQFGKPVTLSCSQTLNHNVMYWYQQKSSQAPKLLFHYYDKDFNNEADTPDNFQSRRPNTSFCFLDIRSPGLGDTAMYLCATSRDRLNYGYTFGSGTRLTVV.

Comments on this clonotype: The conserved closing phenylalanine or tryptophan is absent in this CDR3, likely reflecting a read error. The CDR3 DNA follows: TGCGCCAGCAGCCCCCTACTAGCGGGAGCCTACGAGCAGTACTTA. Amino acids: CASSPLLAGAYEQYL. The genes are TRBV4-1 and TRBJ2-7; the match to TRBD2 covers 11 bases. Germline trimming cut 4 bases from V and 2 bases from J; bases unmatched to any gene: 4. CDR1 is MGHRA, CDR2 YSYEKL, per germline. The CDR3 runs to 15 residues.

This clonotype was counted only a few times. V gene TRBV7-2 combines with J gene TRBJ2-7; D remains unclear. Germline V CDR1 and CDR2: SGHTA, FQGNSA. The CDR3 runs to 13 residues. V was trimmed by 5 bases and J by 2 bases, leaving 10 bases between them. The chain's CDR3 is CASSVASAYEQYF. DNA of the CDR3: TGTGCCAGCAGCGTCGCTAGTGCCTACGAGCAGTACTTC.

This clonotype showed up just a few times. The chain carries TRBV14 and TRBJ1-2, with 8 bases aligning to TRBD1. The CDR3 extends over 15 amino acids. CDR1 is SGHDN, CDR2 FVKESK, per germline. The V segment lost 1 base and the J segment 2 bases; nucleotides outside the gene matches: 3. DNA of the CDR3: TGTGCCAGCAGCCAAGCGACAGGGGTAAACTATGGCTACACCTTC. Translated, it gives CASSQATGVNYGYTF. Using reference TRBV14 and TRBJ1-2 for the parts outside the CDR3, the full variable domain is EAGVTQFPSHSVIEKGQTVTLRCDPISGHDNLYWYRRVMGKEIKFLLHFVKESKQDESGMPNNRFLAERTGGTYSTLKVQPAELEDSGVYFCASSQATGVNYGYTFGSGTRLTVV.

This clonotype came up a few times. The chain combines TRBV27 with TRBJ2-2, with TRBD1 as a possible D gene (5 bases). V lost 5 bases and J lost 2, with 12 bases in between. The CDR3 has 15 amino acids. CDR1 and CDR2 (germline): MNHEY, SMNVEV (reference sequence). The CDR3, as DNA: TGTGCCAGCAGTCTTGACAGTTATAACACCGGGGAGCTGTTTTTT. This sequence encodes CASSLDSYNTGELFF.

The V gene is TRBV20-1, the J gene TRBJ2-7; D uncertain. This CDR3 region has 11 residues. Germline CDR1 is DFQATT and CDR2 is SNEGSKA (reference sequence). With 5 bases removed from V and 3 bases from J, the gap between germline ends came to 8 bases. The CDR3 region is CSAHRNYEQYF. CDR3 bases: TGCAGTGCTCACAGAAACTACGAGCAGTACTTC.

This clonotype occurred a few times. J is TRBJ1-2 and V is TRBV10-3, with 8 bases fitting TRBD1. V trimming: 5 bases; J trimming: 6 bases; junction bases outside the gene matches: 8. Germline V lookup: CDR1 ENHRY, CDR2 SYGVKD. The CDR3 has 14 amino acids. CDR3 bases: TGTGCCATCAGTTGGGAGGGACAGGAGCATGGCTACACCTTC. Protein: CAISWEGQEHGYTF.

The chain carries TRBV6-1 and TRBJ2-2; 10 nucleotides align to TRBD2. The junction had 6 bases not matched to a gene; V was cut back by 4 bases and J by 7 bases. This CDR3 region has 15 residues. Germline CDR1 and CDR2: MNHNS and SASEGT. CDR3 nucleotides: TGTGCCAGCAGTGCGGGGACTAGCGTAATCGGGGAGCTGTTTTTT. As protein: CASSAGTSVIGELFF.

This clonotype has at least ten counts. The chain recombines TRBV7-9 with TRBJ2-5, with 7 bases lining up with TRBD2. Germline-derived CDR1 and CDR2 are SEHNR and FQNEAQ (reference sequence). Unmatched junction bases numbered 11, after V lost 5 bases and J lost 2 bases. The CDR3 spans 16 residues. This chain's CDR3 is CASSAIRDYKQETQYF. CDR3 DNA: TGTGCCAGCAGCGCCATTAGGGACTACAAGCAAGAGACCCAGTACTTC. Filled out from reference TRBV7-9 and TRBJ2-5, the complete variable domain reads DTGVSQNPRHKITKRGQNVTFRCDPISEHNRLYWYRQTLGQGPEFLTYFQNEAQLEKSRLLSDRFSAERPKGSFSTLEIQRTEQGDSAMYLCASSAIRDYKQETQYFGPGTRLLVL.

The rearrangement joins TRBV7-2 to TRBJ2-5; the D gene could be TRBD1 or TRBD2 (6 bases each). The CDR3 totals 15 residues. Trimming shortened V by 1 base and J by 5 bases, and 14 bases separated the two germline ends. CDR1 SGHTA and CDR2 FQGNSA come from the germline V gene. Here the CDR3 DNA reads TGTGCCAGCAGCTTAGTGGGGGGCGCGGTGGAGACCCAGTACTTC. Translating it yields CASSLVGGAVETQYF.

In its sample, this clonotype was seen many times. This rearrangement joins TRBV14 to TRBJ2-5; D perhaps matches TRBD2 (6 bases). V lost 4 bases and J lost 3, with 6 bases in between. The CDR3 loop spans 12 amino acids. Germline V gene data show CDR1 as SGHDN and CDR2 as FVKESK. CDR3 protein: CASSRTKETQYF. Here the CDR3 DNA reads TGTGCCAGCAGCCGGACTAAAGAGACCCAGTACTTC.

This sequence joins TRBV10-3 and TRBJ1-6; D gene ambiguous. Trimming cost V 10 bases and J 6 bases, with 19 bases left between them. The CDR3 loop spans 15 amino acids. Per germline, CDR1 ENHRY and CDR2 SYGVKD. CDR3 DNA sequence: TGTGCCACCCATGACGACCGACGCCTTAATTCACCCCTCCACTTT. Protein product: CATHDDRRLNSPLHF.

This clonotype was seen a few times. The chain links TRBV29-1 to TRBJ2-1; D possibly matches TRBD1 or TRBD2 (5 bases each). Between the trimmed V and J ends, which lost 7 bases and 3 bases, there was a span of 13 bases. The CDR3 length is 13 residues. Germline assignment: CDR1 SQVTM and CDR2 ANQGSEA. The CDR3 here is CSAAPGRYNEQFF. In DNA, the CDR3 is TGCAGCGCCGCTCCGGGGCGCTACAATGAGCAGTTCTTC.

This clonotype was counted many times. CDR3 sequence reads: CASSLVVDRNEKLFF. CDR3 nucleotide sequence: TGTGCCAGCAGCTTAGTTGTGGACAGGAATGAAAAACTGTTTTTT. The rearrangement links TRBV7-9 to TRBJ1-4; TRBD1 matches at 7 bases. Per germline, CDR1 SEHNR and CDR2 FQNEAQ (reference sequence). CDR3 length: 15 residues. The junction had 4 bases not matched to a gene; V was cut back by 1 base and J by 5 bases.

The J gene is TRBJ2-1, the V gene TRBV28; D may be TRBD2 (5 bases). The CDR3 runs 16 residues. Germline values: CDR1 MDHEN, CDR2 SYDVKM. The V gene lost 3 bases and the J gene lost 4 bases, with 16 bases spanning the gap. CDR3: CASSFPRGQAYNEQFF. As DNA, the CDR3 is TGTGCCAGCAGTTTCCCCCGAGGGCAGGCGTACAATGAGCAGTTCTTC.

V usage is TRBV20-1 and J usage is TRBJ2-7; D gene uncertain. Per the germline V gene, CDR1 is DFQATT and CDR2 is SNEGSKA (reference sequence). The CDR3 is 14 amino acids. The ends were cut back, 2 bases at V and 1 base at J, with 12 bases in the middle. DNA of the CDR3: TGCAGTGCTAGAATTTTGGCAGGTTCCTACGAGCAGTACTTC. Translating gives CSARILAGSYEQYF.

The chain has TRBV19 and TRBJ2-2; D assignment may be TRBD1 or TRBD2 (5 bases each). Trimming stripped 4 bases from V and 6 bases from J, with 15 bases between. Per the germline V gene, CDR1 is LNHDA and CDR2 is SQIVND (reference sequence). The CDR3 is made up of 15 amino acids. CDR3 DNA sequence: TGTGCCAGTAGTACTCAGACCCGGGGCGCCGGGGAGCTGTTTTTT. It is translated as CASSTQTRGAGELFF. Looking up the rest from reference TRBV19 and TRBJ2-2 gives the full variable domain: DGGITQSPKYLFRKEGQNVTLSCEQNLNHDAMYWYRQDPGQGLRLIYYSQIVNDFQKGDIAEGYSVSREKKESFPLTVTSAQKNPTAFYLCASSTQTRGAGELFFGEGSRLTVL.

The rearrangement links TRBV7-9 to TRBJ2-1, with 7 bases that match TRBD2. V lost 4 bases to trimming and J lost 1 base; unmatched junction nucleotides: 16. There are 19 residues in the CDR3. Germline CDR1 SEHNR, CDR2 FQNEAQ (reference sequence). The CDR3 sequence: CASSSPQAGVWESYNEQFF. For the CDR3, the DNA is TGTGCCAGCAGCTCACCCCAGGCGGGAGTATGGGAGTCCTACAATGAGCAGTTCTTC.

The chain links TRBV12-3 or TRBV12-4 to TRBJ2-4; 10 positions agree with TRBD1. The length of the CDR3 is 16 residues. The V gene end was trimmed by 5 bases and the J gene end by 7 bases; junction bases not matched to a gene: 11. Written as DNA, the CDR3 is TGTGCCAGCAGTCCGGCTGCGGGACAGGGGTCCAACATTCAGTACTTC. Protein sequence: CASSPAAGQGSNIQYF.

This clonotype was observed at least ten times. This chain connects TRBV7-2 to TRBJ1-1; no definite D call. The CDR3 contains 15 residues. CDR1 and CDR2 (germline): SGHTA, FQGNSA. V dropped 7 bases and J dropped 1 base, with 16 bases sitting between them. CDR3 loop: CASTLSPTGNTEAFF. The DNA of the CDR3 is TGTGCCAGCACCTTGAGCCCTACGGGGAACACTGAAGCTTTCTTT. Combining the CDR3 with reference TRBV7-2 and TRBJ1-1 gives the whole variable domain GAGVSQSPSNKVTEKGKDVELRCDPISGHTALYWYRQSLGQGLEFLIYFQGNSAPDKSGLPSDRFSAERTGGSVSTLTIQRTQQEDSAVYLCASTLSPTGNTEAFFGQGTRLTVV.

In this sample, this clonotype turned up a few times. V and J are TRBV11-1 and TRBJ1-1; no reliable D call. Germline assignment: CDR1 SGHAT and CDR2 FQDESV (reference sequence). There are 13 residues in the CDR3. V was trimmed by 3 bases and J by 5 bases, leaving 10 bases between them. CDR3 residues: CASSFGRSTEAFF. The CDR3 DNA follows: TGTGCCAGCAGCTTCGGCAGGAGTACTGAAGCTTTCTTT.